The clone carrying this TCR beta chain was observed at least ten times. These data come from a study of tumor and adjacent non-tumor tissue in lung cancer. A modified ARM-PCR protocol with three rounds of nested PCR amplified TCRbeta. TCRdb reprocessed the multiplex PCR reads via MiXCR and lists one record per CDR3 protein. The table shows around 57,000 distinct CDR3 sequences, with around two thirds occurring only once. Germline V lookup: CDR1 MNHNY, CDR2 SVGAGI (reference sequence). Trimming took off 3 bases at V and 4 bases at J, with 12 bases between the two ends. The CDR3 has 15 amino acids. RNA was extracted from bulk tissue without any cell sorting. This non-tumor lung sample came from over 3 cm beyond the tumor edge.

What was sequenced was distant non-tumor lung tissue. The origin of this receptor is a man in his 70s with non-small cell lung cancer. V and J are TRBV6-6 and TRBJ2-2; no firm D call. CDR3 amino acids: CASSYRIRSTGELFF. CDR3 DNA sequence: TGTGCCAGCAGTTATAGAATAAGGAGCACCGGGGAGCTGTTTTTT.